Below are 17 T cell receptor beta chains sequenced from a single sample in a study of blood T cells in healthy people across ages (dated by TCRdb to between 2015 and 2017). Receptor amplification or capture employed 5' RACE. TCRdb lists the instrument as Illumina HiSeq 2500. A second roughly 6 to 11 cycle PCR used a sample-barcoded 5' primer and a J-beta primer mix. TCRdb applied fastp at Q25 and MiXCR to the public reads, then kept only in-frame beta chains. Each CDR3 protein appears once, grouped with its most common genes and DNA. Counted in this sample were roughly 800,000 distinct CDR3 sequences; about 62% of them appeared once. Over 20% of the sample is taken by the ten largest. Material for sequencing was blood. The receptors were sampled from a man aged 30-40 years in good health.

The chain employs TRBV29-1 and TRBJ2-5, with D possibly TRBD1 on 6 matching bases. Germline V gene sequence: CDR1 SQVTM, CDR2 ANQGSEA. V dropped 4 bases and J dropped 0 bases, with 9 bases sitting between them. This CDR3 comprises 13 residues. This CDR3 is CSVAGHNQETQYF. Written as DNA, the CDR3 is TGCAGCGTTGCGGGACACAACCAAGAGACCCAGTACTTC. Based on the CDR3 plus reference TRBV29-1 and TRBJ2-5, the full variable domain is SAVISQKPSRDICQRGTSLTIQCQVDSQVTMMFWYRQQPGQSLTLIATANQGSEATYESGFVIDKFPISRPNLTFSTLTVSNMSPEDSSIYLCSVAGHNQETQYFGPGTRLLVL.

The table lists this clonotype with a few counts. The J gene is TRBJ1-1, the V gene TRBV20-1, with D hard to call. The CDR3 consists of 14 residues. V was cut by 1 base and J by 1 base, with 10 bases left in between. CDR1 and CDR2 (germline): DFQATT, SNEGSKA (reference sequence). The CDR3 protein is CSARGRLTNTEAFF. Written as DNA, the CDR3 is TGCAGTGCTAGAGGCCGGCTGACGAACACTGAAGCTTTCTTT.

This clonotype was counted only a few times. V gene TRBV6-2 or TRBV6-3 combines with J gene TRBJ2-5; 8 positions agree with TRBD1. V was pared by 5 bases and J by 5 bases, with 10 bases of the junction left unmatched. The CDR3 totals 15 residues. Germline V gene lookup returns CDR1 MNHEY and CDR2 SVGEGT. CDR3 sequence reads: CASSQRTGWSETQYF. The CDR3 DNA reads as TGTGCCAGCAGTCAACGGACAGGGTGGTCGGAGACCCAGTACTTC.

This clonotype appeared many times. The J gene is TRBJ2-1, the V gene TRBV12-3 or TRBV12-4, with D possibly TRBD2 on 7 matching bases. Between the trimmed V and J ends, which lost 0 bases and 12 bases, there was a span of 15 bases. This CDR3 is built from 14 residues. The chain's CDR3 is CASSLAGGGPRQFF. The CDR3 region has the DNA TGTGCCAGCAGTTTAGCGGGGGGGGGCCCCAGGCAGTTCTTC.

This clonotype has more than one count but fewer than ten. This chain uses TRBV29-1 with TRBJ2-4, with D perhaps matching TRBD2 (6 bases). This CDR3 is 16 amino acids long. Germline V gives CDR1 SQVTM, CDR2 ANQGSEA. With 1 base removed from V and 1 base from J, the gap between germline ends came to 14 bases. CDR3 nucleotides: TGCAGCGTTGAAGGCGGGGATTTTCGGGCCAAAAACATTCAGTACTTC. Protein product: CSVEGGDFRAKNIQYF.

The chain recombines TRBV6-5 with TRBJ2-3; no reliable D call. CDR3 length: 13 residues. V shed 5 bases and J shed 6 bases, with 12 bases lying between them. CDR1 and CDR2 from the germline V gene are MNHEY and SVGAGI. The CDR3 DNA sequence: TGTGCCAGCAGTGCTCCTACTATGGATACGCAGTATTTT. Protein sequence: CASSAPTMDTQYF.

V usage is TRBV7-2 and J usage is TRBJ1-1; TRBD1 matches at 10 bases. The ends lost 1 base at V and 3 bases at J; junction bases unmatched: 14. Germline V gene sequence: CDR1 SGHTA, CDR2 FQGNSA. The CDR3 has 19 residues. The CDR3 here is CASSLEGTGVRGADTEAFF. CDR3 coding DNA: TGTGCCAGCAGCTTAGAGGGGACAGGGGTTAGAGGAGCCGACACTGAAGCTTTCTTT.

In DNA form, the CDR3 reads TGTGCCAGCAGCTTATCAGGACCCTTCGGCGGTCGCTCGCAGTACTTC. Translation: CASSLSGPFGGRSQYF. This rearrangement joins TRBV7-2 to TRBJ2-7; D is uncertain. V was shortened by 2 bases and J by 9 bases, with 23 bases between the two germline ends. This CDR3 contains 16 residues. Germline-derived CDR1 and CDR2 are SGHTA and FQGNSA.

The J gene is TRBJ2-7, the V gene TRBV9, with 10 bases aligning to TRBD2. J was trimmed by 7 bases and V by 3 bases; bases with no gene match: 28. CDR3 length equals 21 residues. The germline CDR1 and CDR2 sequences are SGDLS and YYNGEE. The CDR3 DNA follows: TGTGCCAGCAGCGCCCCCCTCGAAGGCCTAGCGGGAGTGGTGGGCTACAATGAGCAGTACTTC. Translating it yields CASSAPLEGLAGVVGYNEQYF.

CDR3 sequence: CASSRTGGGTGEKLFF. In DNA, the CDR3 is TGTGCCAGCAGCCGAACGGGGGGAGGCACTGGGGAGAAACTGTTTTTT. The chain links TRBV7-6 to TRBJ1-4, with a weak D call TRBD1 (5 bases). This CDR3 has 16 amino acids. Germline-derived CDR1 and CDR2 are SGHVS and FNYEAQ. V was trimmed by 5 bases and J by 11 bases, leaving 24 bases between them.

This clonotype was picked up one time. The chain carries TRBV28 and TRBJ2-4, with 7 positions matching TRBD1. CDR3 length: 15 amino acids. CDR1 and CDR2 from the germline V gene are MDHEN and SYDVKM. The J segment lost 2 bases and the V segment lost 5 bases, leaving 6 bases of the junction unmatched. CDR3 coding DNA: TGTGCCAGCAGTCCCAGGGGGTCTACCAAAAACATTCAGTACTTC. Residues: CASSPRGSTKNIQYF.

The V call is TRBV7-2, the J call TRBJ2-3; a weak D match, TRBD2 (5 bases). The CDR3 sequence is 15 residues long. V was shortened by 1 base and J by 4 bases, with 12 bases between the two germline ends. The germline CDR1 and CDR2 sequences are SGHTA and FQGNSA. CDR3 sequence reads: CASSLVGGAADTQYF. The CDR3 nucleotides are TGTGCCAGCAGCTTAGTCGGCGGAGCGGCAGATACGCAGTATTTT.

This clonotype appeared many times. The rearrangement joins TRBV5-5 to TRBJ2-4; 9 bases are shared with TRBD1. The CDR3 totals 15 residues. Per germline, CDR1 SGHKS and CDR2 YYEKEE (reference sequence). The junction had 7 bases not matched to a gene; V was cut back by 4 bases and J by 5 bases. The DNA for the CDR3 is TGTGCCAGCAGCGCTTTCTGGGACAGGGAAAACATTCAGTACTTC. Encoded protein: CASSAFWDRENIQYF.

V usage is TRBV20-1 and J usage is TRBJ1-5; D is perhaps TRBD1 (6 bases). The CDR3 loop spans 15 amino acids. Germline lookup yields CDR1 DFQATT and CDR2 SNEGSKA (reference sequence). Trimming removed 5 bases at V and 0 bases at J, with 14 bases between. In nucleotides, the CDR3 is TGCAGTGCTCAAGTGGGACACTATAGCAATCAGCCCCAGCATTTT. Translated, it gives CSAQVGHYSNQPQHF.

DNA of the CDR3: TGTGCCATCAGTGAGTCAGGACAGGGGTCCCCCTACGAGCAGTACTTC. Protein product: CAISESGQGSPYEQYF. The chain employs TRBV10-3 and TRBJ2-7, with 9 bases aligning to TRBD1. J was trimmed by 2 bases and V by 0 bases; bases with no gene match: 5. The germline gives CDR1 ENHRY, CDR2 SYGVKD. The CDR3 is 16 amino acids.

This chain uses TRBV6-5 with TRBJ2-3, with TRBD2 matching over 12 bases. The CDR3 extends over 19 amino acids. CDR1 and CDR2 (germline): MNHEY, SVGAGI. Trimming removed 6 bases from V and 1 base from J; junction bases left unmatched: 14. DNA of the CDR3: TGTGCCAGCAGCTACCCTAGCGGGAGGGGGGGGAGGGGCACAGATACGCAGTATTTT. Translated: CASSYPSGRGGRGTDTQYF.

This clonotype showed up just a few times. The chain uses TRBV6-1 and TRBJ2-5; TRBD1 matches 7 bases. V shed 3 bases and J 6 bases; nucleotides not matched to a gene: 7. This CDR3 contains 14 residues. Germline loops: CDR1 MNHNS, CDR2 SASEGT. CDR3 in amino acids: CASSEARTGKTQYF. In DNA, the CDR3 is TGTGCCAGCAGTGAGGCCCGGACAGGAAAGACCCAGTACTTC.